These T cell receptor beta chains were read from a single sample in a study of blood T cell repertoires in COVID-19. Assay: immunoSEQ multiplex PCR; the TCRdb copy retains only in-frame clones and omits some. The repertoire consists of approximately 220,000 clones, with 85% occurring once and the leading ten covering 2.5% to 3.5%. The sample comprised peripheral blood. The origin of the receptors is a man aged 45-65 years who had recovered from COVID-19. Each CDR3 is given with its conserved first and last residue. D genes are given only for firm matches. Some rows mark clone size as missing; the rest say once, few, many or name a class of expanded clone.

CDR3nt | CDR3aa | j_gene | d_gene | abundance | v_gene
TGTGCCAGCAGTTTAAGTGCGGGCCTCGGGAGGGGGAATGAGCAGTTCTTC | CASSLSAGLGRGNEQFF | TRBJ2-1 | TRBD2 | NA | TRBV28
TGTGCCAGCACCCCTACCGGGACACTCCTTCGTGGCTACACCTTC | CASTPTGTLLRGYTF | TRBJ1-2 | NA | few | TRBV28
TGCGCCAGCAGCTTGGGAGGATCTGAACGTGGCTACACCTTC | CASSLGGSERGYTF | TRBJ1-2 | NA | few | TRBV5-1
TGTGCCAGCAGCGGACTAGCTGTGTACAATGAGCAGTTCTTC | CASSGLAVYNEQFF | TRBJ2-1 | TRBD2 | NA | TRBV27
TGTGCCAGCAGTTTATGGACGCAGGCAGGGGGGGCCAACGTCCTGACTTTC | CASSLWTQAGGANVLTF | TRBJ2-6 | NA | NA | TRBV28
TGTGCCAGCAGCCAAGGTTACAGGGGCGAGCAGTACTTC | CASSQGYRGEQYF | TRBJ2-7 | TRBD1 | NA | TRBV3-1/TRBV3-2
TGTGCCAGCAGCCAATATAGCTACGAGCAGTACTTC | CASSQYSYEQYF | TRBJ2-7 | NA | few | TRBV3-1/TRBV3-2
TGTGCCAGTCGAAGAGTGGACAGGGAGAATTCACCCCTCCACTTT | CASRRVDRENSPLHF | TRBJ1-6 | TRBD1 | NA | TRBV19
TGTGCCAGCAGCAAAGTAAGCCCAACTCTAGCGGGAGGGACCTACGAGCAGTACTTC | CASSKVSPTLAGGTYEQYF | TRBJ2-7 | NA | NA | TRBV21-1
TGTGCCAGCAGTACTGCAGGGGCCTTTTCTCTCGAGCAGTACTTC | CASSTAGAFSLEQYF | TRBJ2-7 | NA | NA | TRBV27
TGTGCCATGCCGGGACTAGCGGGAGAAACCGGGGAGCTGTTTTTT | CAMPGLAGETGELFF | TRBJ2-2 | TRBD2 | NA | TRBV5-4
TGTGCCAGTAGTAAACAACCGGGACAGGGCCCATACAATGAGCAGTTCTTC | CASSKQPGQGPYNEQFF | TRBJ2-1 | TRBD1 | NA | TRBV19
TGTGCCAGCAGAAGTGGGGCTAGCGGGACTAATGAGCAGTTCTTC | CASRSGASGTNEQFF | TRBJ2-1 | TRBD2 | NA | TRBV6-5
TGTGCCAGCCTAGACAGGCTAAATCAGCCCCAGCATTTT | CASLDRLNQPQHF | TRBJ1-5 | NA | NA | TRBV28
TGTGCCAGCAGTGGAACACAGGGGGTAACAATCTATGGCTACACCTTC | CASSGTQGVTIYGYTF | TRBJ1-2 | TRBD1 | once | TRBV2
TGTGCCACCAGCAGAGGACTAGGACAGGGGTATGGCTACACCTTC | CATSRGLGQGYGYTF | TRBJ1-2 | TRBD1 | NA | TRBV15
TGTGCCAGCAGCTTGGACTCCGGGTTGCAGAATCAGCCCCAGCATTTT | CASSLDSGLQNQPQHF | TRBJ1-5 | NA | NA | TRBV5-8
TGTGCCAGCAGTAATTTCGCGAGTGAAAAACTGTTTTTT | CASSNFASEKLFF | TRBJ1-4 | NA | NA | TRBV28
TGTGCCAGTAGGCCATCCAGCGGGGGGCTAGCCAAAAACATTCAGTACTTC | CASRPSSGGLAKNIQYF | TRBJ2-4 | TRBD2 | NA | TRBV19
TGTGCCAGCAGCCATTCCCGGAGACGGACTGAAGCTTTCTTT | CASSHSRRRTEAFF | TRBJ1-1 | NA | NA | TRBV3-1/TRBV3-2
TGTGCCAGCAGCGGGATAGGGGCCGGGGGGGAGCAGTACTTC | CASSGIGAGGEQYF | TRBJ2-7 | TRBD2 | NA | TRBV9
TGTGCCAGCAGTGAACAGGGAACGGCCTACGAGCAGTACTTC | CASSEQGTAYEQYF | TRBJ2-7 | NA | NA | TRBV2
TGTGCCAGCAGCTCAGGGACTAGCGGTTCCTACAATGAGCAGTTCTTC | CASSSGTSGSYNEQFF | TRBJ2-1 | TRBD2 | NA | TRBV11-2
TGTGCCAGCAGTGCCAGGGGCGGGACTGAAGCTTTCTTT | CASSARGGTEAFF | TRBJ1-1 | NA | NA | TRBV2
TGTGCCAGCACTATTGACAGGGCCGGGGAGCTGTTTTTT | CASTIDRAGELFF | TRBJ2-2 | TRBD1 | few | TRBV2
TGTGCCAGCAGACCCATAACTAGCGGAAAAAACATTCAGTACTTC | CASRPITSGKNIQYF | TRBJ2-4 | TRBD2 | NA | TRBV7-2
TGTGCCACCAGTGATGCGTCAGGTGTTACCCACGAGCAGTACTTC | CATSDASGVTHEQYF | TRBJ2-7 | NA | NA | TRBV24-1
TGTGCCAGCAGCCTCGGACAGGGGAATGCCTATGGCTACACCTTC | CASSLGQGNAYGYTF | TRBJ1-2 | TRBD1 | NA | TRBV3-1/TRBV3-2
TGTGCCAGCCTGGGGGCTAGCACTGAAGCTTTCTTT | CASLGASTEAFF | TRBJ1-1 | NA | NA | TRBV6-5
TGTGCCAGTAGTATAGCCCCGGGAGGGGGCCAGCCCCAGCATTTT | CASSIAPGGGQPQHF | TRBJ1-5 | TRBD1 | NA | TRBV19
TGTGCCAGCAGTGCGACAGGTTTCTATGGCTACACCTTC | CASSATGFYGYTF | TRBJ1-2 | NA | NA | TRBV2
TGTGCCAGCAGCTTAGTGAGGGCCAATGAGCAGTTCTTC | CASSLVRANEQFF | TRBJ2-1 | NA | NA | TRBV11-2
TGTGCCAGCAGTTTAAGTTGGCTCACCGGGGAGCTGTTTTTT | CASSLSWLTGELFF | TRBJ2-2 | NA | NA | TRBV27
TGTGCCACCAGTGACCACGGGTTTCTGTTAGTGCGAACCTACGAGCAGTACTTC | CATSDHGFLLVRTYEQYF | TRBJ2-7 | NA | NA | TRBV24-1
TGTGCCTGGAGTGTCATGAGCCAAGAGACCCAGTACTTC | CAWSVMSQETQYF | TRBJ2-5 | NA | NA | TRBV30
TGTGCCAGCAGCCAACCGGGACTCAACACCGGGGAGCTGTTTTTT | CASSQPGLNTGELFF | TRBJ2-2 | NA | NA | TRBV3-1/TRBV3-2
TGTGCCAGCAGTCGCGACGGGTACCAAGAGACCCAGTACTTC | CASSRDGYQETQYF | TRBJ2-5 | NA | NA | TRBV2
TGTGCCAGCAGCTTAACAGGGGGCCCCTCCACTGAAGCTTTCTTT | CASSLTGGPSTEAFF | TRBJ1-1 | TRBD1 | once | TRBV7-8
TGTGCCAGCAGTTTAGCGGGAGGGCGGGCAGATACGCAGTATTTT | CASSLAGGRADTQYF | TRBJ2-3 | TRBD2 | NA | TRBV11-2
TGTGCCAGCAGCCTAGCGGGACTCTCCTACAATGAGCAGTTCTTC | CASSLAGLSYNEQFF | TRBJ2-1 | TRBD2 | NA | TRBV11-3
TGTGCCACCAGCAACCAAAGGGGCGAAAAGCGGGAGTCCGGCGAGCAGTACTTC | CATSNQRGEKRESGEQYF | TRBJ2-7 | TRBD2 | NA | TRBV15